These T cell receptor beta chains were read from a single sample in a study of control samples from healthy donors and cancer patients. Sequenced by immunoSEQ multiplex PCR; TCRdb stores in-frame clones only, minus some. The sample yields around 79,000 clones, roughly 93% seen once. The source material was PBMCs. The receptors shown here come from a woman aged 40 to 49 with lung cancer. Each CDR3 is given with its conserved first and last residue. D genes are given only for firm matches. The size field is filled for only some rows; it gives once, few, many or a size class.

v_call,j_call,d_call,clone_size,cdr3_aa,cdr3_nt
TRBV15,TRBJ1-3,NA,NA,CATSPRTAGSGNTIYF,TGTGCCACCAGCCCACGGACAGCTGGATCCGGAAACACCATATATTTT
TRBV7-9,TRBJ1-4,NA,NA,CASSSRGLRRTNEKLFF,TGTGCCAGCAGCTCCCGAGGTTTACGAAGAACTAATGAAAAACTGTTTTTT
TRBV24-1,TRBJ1-5,TRBD1,NA,CATSGPPEDRLSNQPQHF,TGTGCCACCAGTGGTCCCCCGGAGGACAGGCTAAGCAATCAGCCCCAGCATTTT
TRBV28,TRBJ1-3,NA,NA,CASSTLDSVGNTIYF,TGTGCCAGCAGTACCTTAGACAGTGTAGGAAACACCATATATTTT
TRBV19,TRBJ2-5,NA,NA,CASGRLQETQYF,TGTGCCAGTGGACGGCTCCAAGAGACCCAGTACTTC
TRBV5-1,TRBJ2-7,TRBD2,NA,CASREASGANSYEQYF,TGCGCCAGCCGCGAAGCTAGCGGGGCAAACTCCTACGAGCAGTACTTC
TRBV18,TRBJ2-3,NA,NA,CASSPNKGSDTQYF,TGTGCCAGCTCACCCAACAAAGGTTCAGATACGCAGTATTTT
TRBV5-1,TRBJ1-1,NA,NA,CASSPTGNTEAFF,TGCGCCAGCAGCCCCACAGGCAACACTGAAGCTTTCTTT
TRBV9,TRBJ2-5,TRBD1,NA,CASSVGTVQETQYF,TGTGCCAGCAGCGTGGGGACAGTTCAAGAGACCCAGTACTTC
TRBV11-3,TRBJ2-2,TRBD2,NA,CASSRGLAGAHYTGELFF,TGTGCCAGCAGCCGGGGACTAGCGGGGGCCCACTACACCGGGGAGCTGTTTTTT
TRBV7-9,TRBJ2-7,TRBD2,NA,CASSLDGGVGRGTYEQYF,TGTGCCAGCAGCTTAGATGGAGGTGTAGGGCGGGGGACCTACGAGCAGTACTTC
TRBV30,TRBJ1-1,NA,NA,CAWSGDGEAFF,TGTGCCTGGAGTGGGGACGGTGAAGCTTTCTTT
TRBV7-9,TRBJ1-1,TRBD1,once,CASSLRDRDTEAFF,TGTGCCAGCAGCTTAAGGGACAGGGACACTGAAGCTTTCTTT
TRBV5-6,TRBJ2-1,NA,NA,CASSASGEQFF,TGTGCCAGCAGCGCCTCAGGGGAGCAGTTCTTC
TRBV13,TRBJ1-3,NA,NA,CASSSRGNTIYF,TGTGCCAGCAGCTCACGTGGAAACACCATATATTTT
TRBV28,TRBJ2-7,NA,NA,CASSPPSRSYEQYF,TGTGCCAGCAGCCCGCCGAGTCGTAGCTACGAGCAGTACTTC
TRBV25-1,TRBJ1-6,NA,NA,CASSVVSYNSPLHF,TGTGCCAGCAGTGTGGTCTCCTATAATTCACCCCTCCACTTT
TRBV19,TRBJ2-7,NA,NA,CASSILGRYYEQYF,TGTGCCAGTAGTATCTTGGGCCGTTACTACGAGCAGTACTTC
TRBV18,TRBJ2-2,NA,NA,CASSPQTTGGNTGELFF,TGTGCCAGCTCGCCCCAAACGACAGGCGGGAACACCGGGGAGCTGTTTTTT
TRBV7-9,TRBJ2-3,TRBD2,NA,CASSSSGGGDTQYF,TGTGCCAGCAGCTCGAGCGGGGGAGGAGATACGCAGTATTTT
TRBV19,TRBJ1-1,NA,NA,CASSNPGEVKNTEAFF,TGTGCCAGTAGTAACCCCGGGGAGGTCAAGAACACTGAAGCTTTCTTT
TRBV7-9,TRBJ1-4,NA,NA,CASSLAGFNEKLFF,TGTGCCAGCAGCTTAGCTGGGTTCAACGAAAAACTGTTTTTT